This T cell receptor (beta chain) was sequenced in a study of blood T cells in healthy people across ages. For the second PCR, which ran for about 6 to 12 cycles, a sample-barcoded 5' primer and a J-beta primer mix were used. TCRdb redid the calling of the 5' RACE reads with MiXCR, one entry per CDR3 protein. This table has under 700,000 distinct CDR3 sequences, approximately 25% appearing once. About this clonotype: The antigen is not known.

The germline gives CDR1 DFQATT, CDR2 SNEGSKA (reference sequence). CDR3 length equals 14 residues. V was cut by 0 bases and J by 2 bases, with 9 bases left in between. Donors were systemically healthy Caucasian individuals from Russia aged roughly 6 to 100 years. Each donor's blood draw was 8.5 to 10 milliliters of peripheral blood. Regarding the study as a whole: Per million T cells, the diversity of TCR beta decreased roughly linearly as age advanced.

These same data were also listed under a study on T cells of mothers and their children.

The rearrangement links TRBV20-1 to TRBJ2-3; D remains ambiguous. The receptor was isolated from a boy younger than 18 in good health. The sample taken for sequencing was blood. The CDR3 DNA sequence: TGCAGTGCTAGAGAGCGGCGCCTCACAGATACGCAGTATTTT. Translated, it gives CSARERRLTDTQYF.